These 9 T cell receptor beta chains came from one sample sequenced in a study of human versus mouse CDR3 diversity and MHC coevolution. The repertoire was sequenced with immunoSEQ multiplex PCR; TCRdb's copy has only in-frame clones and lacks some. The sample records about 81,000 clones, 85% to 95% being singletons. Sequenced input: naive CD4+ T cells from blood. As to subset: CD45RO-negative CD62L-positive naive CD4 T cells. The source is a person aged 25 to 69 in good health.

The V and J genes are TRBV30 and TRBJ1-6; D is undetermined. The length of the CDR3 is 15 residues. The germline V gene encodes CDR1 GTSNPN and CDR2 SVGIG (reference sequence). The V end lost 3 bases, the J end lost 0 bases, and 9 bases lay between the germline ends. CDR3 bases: TGTGCCTGGAGGGGTAGGAGCTCCTATAATTCACCCCTCCACTTT. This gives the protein CAWRGRSSYNSPLHF.

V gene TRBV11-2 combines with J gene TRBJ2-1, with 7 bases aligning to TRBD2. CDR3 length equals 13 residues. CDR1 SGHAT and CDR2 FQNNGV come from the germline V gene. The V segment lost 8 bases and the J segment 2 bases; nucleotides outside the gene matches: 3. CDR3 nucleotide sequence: TGTGCCAGCGGGAGGGGAGCCTACAATGAGCAGTTCTTC. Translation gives CASGRGAYNEQFF.

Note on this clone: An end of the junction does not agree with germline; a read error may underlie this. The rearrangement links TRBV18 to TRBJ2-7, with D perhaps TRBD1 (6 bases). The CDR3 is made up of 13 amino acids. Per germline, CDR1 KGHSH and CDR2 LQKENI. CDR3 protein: CASSQRTEDIRNF. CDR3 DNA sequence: TGTGCCAGCTCTCAACGGACAGAAGACATCCGGAACTTC. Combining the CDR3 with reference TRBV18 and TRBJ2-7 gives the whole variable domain NAGVMQNPRHLVRRRGQEARLRCSPMKGHSHVYWYRQLPEEGLKFMVYLQKENIIDESGMPKERFSAEFPKEGPSILRIQQVVRGDSAAYFCASSQRTEDIRNFGPGTRLTVT.

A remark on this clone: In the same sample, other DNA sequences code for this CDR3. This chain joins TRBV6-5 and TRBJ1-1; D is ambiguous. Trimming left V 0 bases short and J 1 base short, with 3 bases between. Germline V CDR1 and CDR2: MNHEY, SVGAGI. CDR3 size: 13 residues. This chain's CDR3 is CASSYSRNTEAFF. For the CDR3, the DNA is TGTGCCAGCAGTTACTCCAGGAACACTGAAGCTTTCTTT.

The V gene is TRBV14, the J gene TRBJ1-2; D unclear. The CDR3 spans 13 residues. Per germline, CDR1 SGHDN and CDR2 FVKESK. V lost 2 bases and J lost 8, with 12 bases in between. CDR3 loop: CASSQWAGSGYTF. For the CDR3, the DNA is TGTGCCAGCAGCCAATGGGCAGGCTCAGGCTACACCTTC.

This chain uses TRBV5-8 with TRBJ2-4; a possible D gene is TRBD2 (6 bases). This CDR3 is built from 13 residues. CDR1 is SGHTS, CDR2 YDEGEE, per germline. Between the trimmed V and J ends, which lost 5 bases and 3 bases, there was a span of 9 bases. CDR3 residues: CASSFSGKNIQYF. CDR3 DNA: TGTGCCAGCAGTTTTAGCGGCAAAAACATTCAGTACTTC.

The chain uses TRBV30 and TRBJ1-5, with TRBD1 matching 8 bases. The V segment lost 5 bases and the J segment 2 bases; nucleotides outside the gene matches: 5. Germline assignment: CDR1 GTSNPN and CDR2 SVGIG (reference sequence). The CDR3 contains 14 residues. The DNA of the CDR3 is TGTGCCTGGGGTTTGGGACAGGGCAATCAGCCCCAGCATTTT. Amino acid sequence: CAWGLGQGNQPQHF. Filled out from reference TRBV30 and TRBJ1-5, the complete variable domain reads SQTIHQWPATLVQPVGSPLSLECTVEGTSNPNLYWYRQAAGRGLQLLFYSVGIGQISSEVPQNLSASRPQDRQFILSSKKLLLSDSGFYLCAWGLGQGNQPQHFGDGTRLSIL.

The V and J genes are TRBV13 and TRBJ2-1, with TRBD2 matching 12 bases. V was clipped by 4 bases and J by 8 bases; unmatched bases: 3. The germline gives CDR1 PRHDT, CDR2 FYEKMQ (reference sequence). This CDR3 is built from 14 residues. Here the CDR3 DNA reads TGTGCCAGCAGCTCGGGACTAGCGGGCTATGAGCAGTTCTTC. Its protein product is CASSSGLAGYEQFF.

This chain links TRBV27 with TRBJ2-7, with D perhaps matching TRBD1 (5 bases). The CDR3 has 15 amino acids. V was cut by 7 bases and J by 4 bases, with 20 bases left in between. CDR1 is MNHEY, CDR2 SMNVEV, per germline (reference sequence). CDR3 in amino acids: CASTMNGAAGYEQYF. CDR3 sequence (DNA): TGTGCCAGCACCATGAATGGGGCAGCAGGGTACGAGCAGTACTTC.